The source of this TCR beta chain is a study of blood T cell repertoires in COVID-19. Study background: PBMCs, B-cell-depleted T cells, or T cells provided the cDNA or gDNA that made up the material.

V lost 5 bases and J lost 0; bases outside the gene matches: 6. The CDR3 covers 16 residues. The V gene's germline CDR1 is SNHLY and CDR2 FYNNEI. Profiling relied on immunoSEQ multiplex PCR, and the TCRdb table lists in-frame clones only, not all of them. The sample carries 150,000 or so clones, roughly nine tenths recorded once. Specimen: peripheral blood. The TCR comes from a woman in her 70s with acute or convalescent COVID-19. The gene calls are TRBV2 and TRBJ1-5, with 8 bases that match TRBD1. The chain's CDR3 is CASSFRDRNSNQPQHF. CDR3 nucleotides: TGTGCCAGCAGTTTCCGGGACAGGAATAGCAATCAGCCCCAGCATTTT.